This T cell receptor beta chain emerged from a study of sequential checkpoint blockade in melanoma. Study background: Arm A got nivolumab then ipilimumab; arm B the reverse, 1:1.

Indicated treatment: randomized to nivolumab then ipilimumab (arm A) or the reverse (arm B). None of the patients previously received DNA-damaging chemotherapy. Sorted cells were live CD3+CD8+, lacking CD19 and CD56, from PBMCs. CDR3 length: 14 amino acids. The V and J ends lost 1 base and 8 bases, in that order; junction bases with no gene match: 5. CDR1 and CDR2 (germline): LGHNA, YSLEER. Profiled with immunoSEQ multiplex PCR; TCRdb holds only in-frame clones, not every one. The sample has about 13,000 clones; approximately 79% are singletons. Sequenced here: CD8+ T cells sorted from blood (inferred from file names), sampled from a patient given nivolumab and ipilimumab in sequence. V and J are TRBV4-3 and TRBJ2-1; the match to TRBD1 covers 7 bases. This TCR derives from a human patient with melanoma. Some clones in this sample may be carry-over from other donors' samples. CDR3 protein: CASSQAGQVDEQFF. CDR3 DNA sequence: TGCGCCAGCAGCCAAGCCGGACAGGTTGATGAGCAGTTCTTC.